These 29 T cell receptor beta chains came from one sample sequenced in a study of neurological immune-mediated disorders. One entry per CDR3 protein, called by TCRdb with MiXCR from the 5' RACE reads. Among roughly 30,000 distinct CDR3 sequences, approximately 5.4% were seen once, and the ten largest hold roughly 2%. Sequencing input: CD4+ T cells from blood. Receptor source: a woman between 45 and 60 years old in good health.

The genes are TRBV4-3 and TRBJ2-2; D is tentatively TRBD1 or TRBD2 (6 bases each). Germline V lookup: CDR1 LGHNA, CDR2 YSLEER. The CDR3 runs 16 residues. Trimming pared 0 bases from V and 6 bases from J, leaving 14 bases between. CDR3 sequence: CASSQDLGGLSGELFF. The CDR3 DNA is TGCGCCAGCAGCCAAGATCTGGGGGGCTTGTCCGGGGAGCTGTTTTTT.

This clonotype appeared many times. The genes are TRBV10-3 and TRBJ2-5; unclear D gene. The CDR3 runs to 13 residues. Germline assignment: CDR1 ENHRY and CDR2 SYGVKD. Trimming cost V 4 bases and J 4 bases, with 10 bases left between them. This CDR3 is CAISVGRRETQYF. The CDR3 DNA is TGTGCCATCAGTGTCGGCAGGCGAGAGACCCAGTACTTC.

This clonotype came up many times. This chain links TRBV29-1 with TRBJ1-1, with 9 bases fitting TRBD1. V gave up 7 bases and J gave up 1 base; unmatched junction bases: 7. Germline values: CDR1 SQVTM, CDR2 ANQGSEA. The CDR3 loop spans 14 amino acids. The CDR3, as DNA: TGCAGCGCAAAACAGGGGGCTGGGAACACTGAAGCTTTCTTT. It translates to CSAKQGAGNTEAFF. The full variable domain, its missing parts supplied by reference TRBV29-1 and TRBJ1-1, is SAVISQKPSRDICQRGTSLTIQCQVDSQVTMMFWYRQQPGQSLTLIATANQGSEATYESGFVIDKFPISRPNLTFSTLTVSNMSPEDSSIYLCSAKQGAGNTEAFFGQGTRLTVV.

In this sample, this clonotype turned up many times. The chain is built from TRBV3-1 and TRBJ1-1; tentatively, D is TRBD1 (5 bases). V gave up 0 bases and J gave up 5 bases, with 13 bases separating them. The CDR3 has 15 amino acids. Looked up from germline, CDR1 is LGHDT and CDR2 is YNNKEL (reference sequence). The DNA of the CDR3 is TGTGCCAGCAGCCAAGATTTCGGGGGGGGAACTGAAGCTTTCTTT. Protein sequence: CASSQDFGGGTEAFF. Using reference TRBV3-1 and TRBJ1-1 for the parts outside the CDR3, the full variable domain is DTAVSQTPKYLVTQMGNDKSIKCEQNLGHDTMYWYKQDSKKFLKIMFSYNNKELIINETVPNRFSPKSPDKAHLNLHINSLELGDSAVYFCASSQDFGGGTEAFFGQGTRLTVV.

This clonotype came up many times. The V and J genes are TRBV20-1 and TRBJ2-7; 11 bases are shared with TRBD1. The CDR3 contains 12 residues. Germline V gives CDR1 DFQATT, CDR2 SNEGSKA (reference sequence). With 5 bases clipped from V and 5 bases from J, the junction kept 2 bases outside the gene matches. The CDR3 sequence: CSARTGGHEQYF. CDR3 DNA: TGCAGTGCTCGGACAGGGGGCCACGAGCAGTACTTC.

This clonotype was detected many times. The chain employs TRBV20-1 and TRBJ1-1; D gene ambiguous. V lost 4 bases and J 0 bases, leaving 12 bases between the germline ends. From germline, CDR1 is DFQATT and CDR2 SNEGSKA (reference sequence). The CDR3 contains 14 residues. CDR3 bases: TGCAGTGCTACTCGGGGATCCGTGAACACTGAAGCTTTCTTT. This sequence encodes CSATRGSVNTEAFF.

This clonotype has at least ten counts. The chain joins TRBV20-1 to TRBJ2-4; D may match TRBD1 or TRBD2 (5 bases each). Deletions cut 3 bases from V and 8 bases from J, with 14 bases between. The CDR3 sequence is 13 residues long. The germline V gene has CDR1 DFQATT and CDR2 SNEGSKA (reference sequence). The CDR3 DNA reads as TGCAGTGCTAGCGACCGAGGGGTGGACATTCAGTACTTC. Amino acid sequence: CSASDRGVDIQYF.

This clonotype was detected many times. The V call is TRBV18, the J call TRBJ2-2, with D perhaps TRBD1 or TRBD2 (5 bases each). The CDR3 is 13 residues long. V was clipped by 6 bases and J by 2 bases, with 7 bases between them. Germline CDR1 KGHSH, CDR2 LQKENI. The CDR3: CASSRDNTGELFF. The CDR3 nucleotides read TGTGCCAGCTCCCGGGACAACACCGGGGAGCTGTTTTTT.

By its share, this clonotype is medium-sized. The rearrangement uses TRBV11-2 and TRBJ2-7; D not resolved. Germline CDR1 and CDR2: SGHAT and FQNNGV. Deletions cut 2 bases from V and 3 bases from J, with 5 bases between. The CDR3 spans 12 residues. CDR3 in amino acids: CASSLIGYEQYF. The CDR3, as DNA: TGTGCCAGCAGCTTAATAGGCTACGAGCAGTACTTC.

The rearrangement uses TRBV28 and TRBJ2-5; 12 bases line up with TRBD2. Trimming removed 7 bases from V and 1 base from J; junction bases left unmatched: 4. CDR3 length: 15 amino acids. CDR1 and CDR2 from the germline V gene are MDHEN and SYDVKM. The CDR3 DNA reads TGTGCCAGCACCCTAGCGGGAGGGGGCCAAGAGACCCAGTACTTC. This encodes CASTLAGGGQETQYF.

There are many counts of this clonotype. The chain links TRBV11-2 to TRBJ2-7, with D perhaps matching TRBD2 (5 bases). The CDR3 covers 13 residues. Germline lookup yields CDR1 SGHAT and CDR2 FQNNGV. Trimming shortened V by 0 bases and J by 7 bases, and 10 bases separated the two germline ends. The CDR3 spells CASSLESSGEQYF. CDR3 nucleotide sequence: TGTGCCAGCAGCTTAGAATCCAGCGGAGAGCAGTACTTC.

This clonotype was detected ten times or more. The CDR3 protein is CASSPTGLGWQPQHF. Written as DNA, the CDR3 is TGTGCCAGCTCACCAACTGGTCTCGGATGGCAGCCCCAGCATTTT. The chain links TRBV18 to TRBJ1-5; D unclear. The germline CDR1 and CDR2 sequences are KGHSH and LQKENI. Trimming took 2 bases from V and 7 from J, leaving 15 bases between them. CDR3 length: 15 residues. Variable domain in full (rest from reference TRBV18 and TRBJ1-5): NAGVMQNPRHLVRRRGQEARLRCSPMKGHSHVYWYRQLPEEGLKFMVYLQKENIIDESGMPKERFSAEFPKEGPSILRIQQVVRGDSAAYFCASSPTGLGWQPQHFGDGTRLSIL.

This clonotype was observed many times. The chain is built from TRBV12-3 or TRBV12-4 and TRBJ2-6; D gene uncertain. Trimming took off 7 bases at V and 3 bases at J, with 7 bases between the two ends. The CDR3 is 13 amino acids. DNA of the CDR3: TGTGCCAGCATGGTTAATGGGGCCAACGTCCTGACTTTC. Translation gives CASMVNGANVLTF.

This clonotype was counted ten times or more. This sequence joins TRBV10-3 and TRBJ1-1; D gene unclear. Germline CDR1 reads ENHRY; CDR2 reads SYGVKD. Trimming removed 10 bases at V and 1 base at J, with 7 bases between. The CDR3 loop spans 11 amino acids. CDR3 protein: CATRENTEAFF. Here the CDR3 DNA reads TGTGCCACCCGCGAGAACACTGAAGCTTTCTTT.

This clonotype is medium-sized within its sample. This sequence joins TRBV25-1 and TRBJ2-1, with D tentatively TRBD2 (5 bases). The V end was cut by 7 bases, the J end by 0 bases, with 19 bases between. The CDR3 totals 17 residues. CDR1 and CDR2 (germline): MGHDK, SYGVNS. The CDR3 region has the DNA TGTGCCAGCATGCCCAACCCGGGGAAGAGCTCCTACAATGAGCAGTTCTTC. Encoded protein: CASMPNPGKSSYNEQFF.

This clonotype was seen many times. The chain has TRBV20-1 and TRBJ1-5; D might be TRBD1 (5 bases). V was pared by 4 bases and J by 2 bases, with 18 bases between. This CDR3 is 16 amino acids long. Germline CDR1 is DFQATT and CDR2 is SNEGSKA (reference sequence). CDR3 loop: CSATTWGGRGNQPQHF. The CDR3 nucleotides are TGCAGTGCTACTACGTGGGGGGGAAGGGGCAATCAGCCCCAGCATTTT.

The chain uses TRBV6-2 or TRBV6-3 and TRBJ2-7; 9 bases fit TRBD1. This CDR3 region has 14 residues. After removal of 6 bases from V and 6 bases from J, the junction contained 9 bases not matched to a gene. The germline V gene encodes CDR1 MNHEY and CDR2 SVGEGT. DNA of the CDR3: TGTGCCAGCAGCTTAAACAGGGGGCGCGTCGAGCAGTACTTC. This gives the protein CASSLNRGRVEQYF.

This clonotype was seen many times. The chain recombines TRBV11-3 with TRBJ2-1, with TRBD2 matching over 10 bases. Trimming removed 6 bases from V and 10 bases from J; junction bases left unmatched: 12. Germline assignment: CDR1 SGHNT and CDR2 YENEEA. The CDR3 runs 15 residues. The CDR3, as DNA: TGTGCCAGCAGTCTAGGACTAGCGGCGTTGGGGGAGCAGTTCTTC. Translated: CASSLGLAALGEQFF.

This clonotype was observed many times. This chain links TRBV20-1 with TRBJ2-3; the match to TRBD2 covers 11 bases. J was trimmed by 0 bases and V by 5 bases; bases with no gene match: 10. Looked up from germline, CDR1 is DFQATT and CDR2 is SNEGSKA (reference sequence). The CDR3 sequence is 17 residues long. The CDR3 is CSALTVSGRGSTDTQYF. The CDR3 DNA is TGCAGTGCTCTCACCGTTAGCGGGAGGGGGAGCACAGATACGCAGTATTTT.

This clonotype was counted at least ten times. V and J are TRBV12-3 or TRBV12-4 and TRBJ1-5, with a possible D match to TRBD1 (5 bases). V was trimmed by 5 bases and J by 5 bases, leaving 10 bases between them. The CDR3 loop spans 13 amino acids. CDR3: CASSLTEDQPQHF. CDR3 coding DNA: TGTGCCAGCAGTCTGACAGAGGATCAGCCCCAGCATTTT.

This clonotype showed up many times. The V gene is TRBV7-9, the J gene TRBJ2-5; no reliable D call. Germline values: CDR1 SEHNR, CDR2 FQNEAQ (reference sequence). The V gene lost 1 base and the J gene lost 2 bases, with 8 bases spanning the gap. There are 14 residues in the CDR3. CDR3 region: CASSLGQAQETQYF. The CDR3 DNA sequence: TGTGCCAGCAGCTTAGGTCAGGCGCAAGAGACCCAGTACTTC. Variable domain in full (rest from reference TRBV7-9 and TRBJ2-5): DTGVSQNPRHKITKRGQNVTFRCDPISEHNRLYWYRQTLGQGPEFLTYFQNEAQLEKSRLLSDRFSAERPKGSFSTLEIQRTEQGDSAMYLCASSLGQAQETQYFGPGTRLLVL.

This clonotype was seen many times. The chain combines TRBV5-1 with TRBJ2-7; D remains ambiguous. There are 12 residues in the CDR3. Germline CDR1 and CDR2: SGHRS and YFSETQ. Trimming left V 4 bases short and J 5 bases short, with 10 bases between. CDR3 bases: TGCGCCAGCAGCATAACGAGCCACGAGCAGTACTTC. Protein sequence: CASSITSHEQYF.

In this sample, this clonotype turned up many times. The chain links TRBV20-1 to TRBJ2-4; 13 bases agree with TRBD2. This CDR3 has 15 residues. CDR1 DFQATT and CDR2 SNEGSKA come from the germline V gene (reference sequence). J lost 5 bases, V lost 3 bases, and 4 bases had no gene match. The CDR3 region has the DNA TGCAGTGCTAGGGGACTAGCGGGGAGGGAAAACATTCAGTACTTC. This encodes CSARGLAGRENIQYF.

This clonotype showed up many times. The chain couples TRBV5-5 to TRBJ1-1; TRBD1 might be the D (5 bases). V dropped 4 bases and J dropped 10 bases, with 26 bases sitting between them. CDR1 and CDR2 (germline): SGHKS, YYEKEE (reference sequence). The CDR3 length is 16 residues. CDR3 DNA sequence: TGTGCCAGCAGCGGTCGAGGACCACGGGACCCCGAGGCAGCTTTCTTT. Translated: CASSGRGPRDPEAAFF.

This clonotype was picked up many times. This rearrangement joins TRBV5-1 to TRBJ2-1; 12 bases agree with TRBD2. The germline gives CDR1 SGHRS, CDR2 YFSETQ. There are 15 residues in the CDR3. V was clipped by 4 bases and J by 6 bases; unmatched bases: 5. Here the CDR3 DNA reads TGCGCCAGCAGCCTCGGGACTAGCGGGCGCAATGAGCAGTTCTTC. Amino acids: CASSLGTSGRNEQFF.

This clonotype came up many times. The chain employs TRBV20-1 and TRBJ2-1; TRBD2 matches at 11 bases. This CDR3 region has 15 residues. Trimming took 5 bases from V and 7 from J; bases not matched to a gene: 10. Germline lookup yields CDR1 DFQATT and CDR2 SNEGSKA (reference sequence). CDR3 residues: CSAGTSGRGANEQFF. CDR3 in DNA: TGCAGTGCTGGAACTAGCGGGAGAGGAGCAAATGAGCAGTTCTTC.

The sample holds many counts of this clonotype. The rearrangement links TRBV20-1 to TRBJ1-2, with a tentative D call TRBD1 (5 bases). CDR3 length: 15 residues. The germline V gene encodes CDR1 DFQATT and CDR2 SNEGSKA (reference sequence). V lost 0 bases and J 11 bases, leaving 22 bases between the germline ends. The CDR3 sequence: CSAREASKELGGYTF. The CDR3 DNA sequence: TGCAGTGCTAGAGAGGCCAGTAAGGAGTTGGGGGGATACACCTTC.

This clonotype came up many times. The chain has TRBV20-1 and TRBJ2-2; 8 nucleotides line up with TRBD1. Germline loops: CDR1 DFQATT, CDR2 SNEGSKA (reference sequence). Trimming took 1 base from V and 4 from J; bases not matched to a gene: 5. CDR3 length: 15 residues. The DNA of the CDR3 is TGCAGTGCTAGAGGTGGACAGGGATTCACCGGGGAGCTGTTTTTT. Amino acid sequence: CSARGGQGFTGELFF.

Many counts were recorded for this clonotype. The rearrangement uses TRBV7-3 and TRBJ2-6, with D unclear. Germline V CDR1 and CDR2: SGHTA, FQGTGA. Trimming took off 1 base at V and 4 bases at J, with 5 bases between the two ends. CDR3 length: 14 residues. Written as DNA, the CDR3 is TGTGCCAGCAGCTTAAGTACCGGGGCCAACGTCCTGACTTTC. Its protein product is CASSLSTGANVLTF.